The 16 T cell receptor beta chains reported below all come from one sample, sequenced in a study of OX40 agonist ivuxolimab in advanced cancers. Here immunoSEQ multiplex PCR was the method, and the copy in TCRdb shows in-frame clones only, minus some. This sample has roughly 46,000 clones, with roughly 90% found just once. The sample in question was CD4+ or CD8+ T cells sorted from blood, obtained in a trial of the OX40 agonist ivuxolimab. These receptors all come from an adult with an advanced solid tumor such as melanoma, head and neck, liver or kidney cancer.

The rearrangement links TRBV19 to TRBJ1-2; 7 bases match TRBD1. The CDR3 runs to 14 residues. In germline, CDR1 is LNHDA, CDR2 SQIVND (reference sequence). Unmatched junction bases numbered 8, after V lost 6 bases and J lost 4 bases. The CDR3 spells CASSGGGGRYGYTF. The CDR3 region has the DNA TGTGCCAGTAGCGGAGGAGGGGGCCGCTATGGCTACACCTTC.

The chain links TRBV5-1 to TRBJ2-7, with 13 nucleotides matching TRBD2. Germline CDR1 and CDR2: SGHRS and YFSETQ. V shed 4 bases, J shed 6 bases, and the junction held 4 bases outside the gene matches. CDR3 length: 14 amino acids. The CDR3: CASSPGLAGLEQYF. In DNA form, the CDR3 reads TGCGCCAGCAGCCCGGGACTAGCGGGACTCGAGCAGTACTTC.

The chain is built from TRBV15 and TRBJ2-1; D unresolved. The CDR3 runs to 13 residues. Germline V gene data show CDR1 as LNHNV and CDR2 as YYDKDF (reference sequence). V shed 3 bases and J shed 13 bases, with 16 bases lying between them. CDR3 sequence reads: CATSRESDLKQFF. The DNA for the CDR3 is TGTGCCACCAGCAGGGAGTCTGACCTAAAACAGTTCTTC.

This clone occurred once. V gene TRBV28 combines with J gene TRBJ2-4, with TRBD1 matching over 7 bases. V shed 6 bases and J 0 bases; nucleotides not matched to a gene: 8. Germline V gene lookup returns CDR1 MDHEN and CDR2 SYDVKM. The CDR3 is 16 amino acids. The DNA of the CDR3 is TGTGCCAGCAGCAAACTACAGGGGAAAGCCAAAAACATTCAGTACTTC. It translates to CASSKLQGKAKNIQYF.

This clone was counted a few times. The chain links TRBV19 to TRBJ1-2; D gene unclear. The CDR3 totals 8 residues. Germline CDR1 is LNHDA and CDR2 is SQIVND (reference sequence). The CDR3 DNA follows: TGTCCTATTTATGGCTACACCTTC. Translating gives CPIYGYTF.

This clone was observed a single time. The chain has TRBV5-1 and TRBJ2-7; 11 bases match TRBD1. With V trimmed by 0 bases and J by 3 bases, 2 bases remained unmatched. The CDR3 sequence is 15 residues long. From germline, CDR1 is SGHRS and CDR2 YFSETQ. In nucleotides, the CDR3 is TGCGCCAGCAGCTTGGGTGGGACAGGGGGCTACGAGCAGTACTTC. It specifies CASSLGGTGGYEQYF.

The rearrangement joins TRBV6-5 to TRBJ1-1, with D perhaps TRBD1 (5 bases). Germline V gene sequence: CDR1 MNHEY, CDR2 SVGAGI. V lost 2 bases and J 3 bases, leaving 10 bases between the germline ends. CDR3 size: 14 residues. CDR3 amino acids: CASSYLGVDTEAFF. As DNA, the CDR3 is TGTGCCAGCAGTTACCTGGGGGTGGACACTGAAGCTTTCTTT.

The V and J genes are TRBV7-9 and TRBJ2-2; 10 bases align to TRBD2. The CDR3 has 14 amino acids. Germline-derived CDR1 and CDR2 are SEHNR and FQNEAQ (reference sequence). V shed 5 bases and J 7 bases; nucleotides not matched to a gene: 4. DNA for the CDR3: TGTGCCAGCAGCACAGCGGGAGGGATCGGGGAGCTGTTTTTT. It yields the protein CASSTAGGIGELFF.

The chain joins TRBV7-9 to TRBJ2-3; no definite D call. CDR3 length: 16 residues. Germline V lookup: CDR1 SEHNR, CDR2 FQNEAQ (reference sequence). V was pared by 1 base and J by 2 bases, with 13 bases between. DNA of the CDR3: TGTGCCAGCAGCTTAGGGCAGGCGAAAATCACAGATACGCAGTATTTT. The encoded protein is CASSLGQAKITDTQYF.

This clone was detected only a few times. The J gene is TRBJ1-1, the V gene TRBV5-1; no clear D. With 3 bases removed from V and 3 bases from J, the gap between germline ends came to 9 bases. CDR1 is SGHRS and CDR2 is YFSETQ in the germline V gene. The CDR3 is 13 amino acids. CDR3 sequence reads: CASSSGSDTEAFF. The CDR3 coding sequence is TGCGCCAGCAGCTCCGGATCGGACACTGAAGCTTTCTTT.

This clone occurred once. V and J are TRBV5-8 and TRBJ1-5; D gene ambiguous. There are 14 residues in the CDR3. Between the trimmed V and J ends, which lost 5 bases and 2 bases, there was a span of 11 bases. The germline V gene encodes CDR1 SGHTS and CDR2 YDEGEE. The CDR3 DNA is TGTGCCAGCAGTCCTTCTTGGGGCAATCAGCCCCAGCATTTT. Translating it yields CASSPSWGNQPQHF. The whole variable domain, filled in from reference TRBV5-8 and TRBJ1-5, reads EAGVTQSPTHLIKTRGQQATLRCSPISGHTSVYWYQQALGLGLQFLLWYDEGEERNRGNFPPRFSGRQFPNYSSELNVNALELEDSALYLCASSPSWGNQPQHFGDGTRLSIL.

This clone was picked up a small number of times. The CDR3 here is CASSQDPIGGYTF. In DNA, the CDR3 is TGCGCCAGCAGCCAAGATCCCATCGGTGGCTACACCTTC. This sequence joins TRBV4-1 and TRBJ1-2; no clear D gene. This CDR3 contains 13 residues. Trimming removed 0 bases at V and 7 bases at J, with 9 bases between. The germline CDR1 and CDR2 sequences are MGHRA and YSYEKL.

V usage is TRBV6-5 and J usage is TRBJ2-2; the match to TRBD1 covers 8 bases. This CDR3 is built from 15 residues. The J segment lost 3 bases and the V segment lost 0 bases, leaving 0 bases of the junction unmatched. Germline CDR1 is MNHEY and CDR2 is SVGAGI. DNA for the CDR3: TGTGCCAGCAGTTACTCCAGGGGGCACACCGGGGAGCTGTTTTTT. Amino acids: CASSYSRGHTGELFF.

The V call is TRBV19, the J call TRBJ2-1; D remains unclear. This CDR3 contains 12 residues. V shed 3 bases and J shed 10 bases, with 10 bases lying between them. Germline CDR1 reads LNHDA; CDR2 reads SQIVND (reference sequence). CDR3 DNA sequence: TGTGCCAGTAGTATCTCCGGCCGGGAGCAGTTCTTC. Its translation: CASSISGREQFF. Full variable domain (missing parts from reference TRBV19 and TRBJ2-1): DGGITQSPKYLFRKEGQNVTLSCEQNLNHDAMYWYRQDPGQGLRLIYYSQIVNDFQKGDIAEGYSVSREKKESFPLTVTSAQKNPTAFYLCASSISGREQFFGPGTRLTVL.

The chain couples TRBV7-9 to TRBJ2-4, with TRBD1 identical over 7 bases. J lost 1 base, V lost 4 bases, and 1 base had no gene match. In germline, CDR1 is SEHNR, CDR2 FQNEAQ (reference sequence). The CDR3 covers 14 residues. CDR3 loop: CASSSTGAKNIQYF. As DNA, the CDR3 is TGTGCCAGCAGCTCGACAGGGGCCAAAAACATTCAGTACTTC.

This sequence joins TRBV4-1 and TRBJ2-5; 7 bases fit TRBD2. CDR1 is MGHRA and CDR2 is YSYEKL in the germline V gene. V lost 4 bases to trimming and J lost 1 base; unmatched junction nucleotides: 9. The CDR3 has 16 amino acids. The CDR3 here is CASSRGASGIQETQYF. DNA of the CDR3: TGCGCCAGCAGCCGCGGGGCTAGCGGAATCCAAGAGACCCAGTACTTC.